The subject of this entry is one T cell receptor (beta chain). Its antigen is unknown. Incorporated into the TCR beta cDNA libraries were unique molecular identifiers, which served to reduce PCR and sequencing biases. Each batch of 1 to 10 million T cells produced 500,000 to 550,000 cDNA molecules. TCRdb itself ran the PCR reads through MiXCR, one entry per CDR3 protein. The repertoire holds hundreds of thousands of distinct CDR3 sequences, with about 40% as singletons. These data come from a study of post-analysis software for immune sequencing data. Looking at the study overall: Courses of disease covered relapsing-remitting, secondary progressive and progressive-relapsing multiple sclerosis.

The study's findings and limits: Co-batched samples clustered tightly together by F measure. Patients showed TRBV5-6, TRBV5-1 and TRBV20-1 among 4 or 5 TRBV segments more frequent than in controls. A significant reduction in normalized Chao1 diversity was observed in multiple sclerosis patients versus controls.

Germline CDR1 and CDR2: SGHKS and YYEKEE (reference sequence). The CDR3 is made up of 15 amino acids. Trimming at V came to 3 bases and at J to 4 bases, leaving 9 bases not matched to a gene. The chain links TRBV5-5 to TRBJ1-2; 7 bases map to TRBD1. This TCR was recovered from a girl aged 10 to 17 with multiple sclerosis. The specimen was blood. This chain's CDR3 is CASSSKPGQTYGYTF. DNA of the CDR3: TGTGCCAGCAGCTCGAAACCGGGACAGACCTATGGCTACACCTTC.